This T cell receptor (beta chain) was captured in a study of T cell responses to AZD1222 COVID-19 vaccine. CDR3 length equals 15 residues. CDR1 is KGHSH and CDR2 is LQKENI in the germline V gene. The J segment lost 6 bases and the V segment lost 4 bases, leaving 4 bases of the junction unmatched. Here immunoSEQ multiplex PCR was the method, and the copy in TCRdb shows in-frame clones only, minus some. Among about 55,000 clones listed, roughly 90% were seen once. Study-level points and caveats: Mapped onto spike, vaccine-associated CD4 TCRs spanned it and were dominant at 160-218 and 743-854. The repertoires were collected only after the peak T cell response.

Details on this clone: Its antigen is unidentified.

This material consisted of peripheral blood, taken on day 0 of AZD1222 vaccination. The rearrangement joins TRBV18 to TRBJ2-1, with 12 bases identical to TRBD2. The TCR comes from an adult in good health. CDR3 in amino acids: CASSRTSGDPNEQFF. Here the CDR3 DNA reads TGTGCCAGCTCACGGACTAGCGGGGATCCCAATGAGCAGTTCTTC.